These 29 T cell receptor beta chains were sequenced from one sample in a study of T cell changes during pregnancy in multiple sclerosis. TCRdb's table, derived via immunoSEQ multiplex PCR, lists solely in-frame clones and lacks some. The sample yields roughly 34,000 clones, more than 75% seen once. The sample was CD4+ T cells from peripheral blood mononuclear cells, taken in the second trimester of pregnancy. These receptors were obtained from a female donor in good health, enrolled as a control in a pregnancy study.

This chain connects TRBV30 to TRBJ2-6; a weak D match, TRBD2 (6 bases). Germline CDR1 and CDR2: GTSNPN and SVGIG (reference sequence). Trimming left V 4 bases short and J 0 bases short, with 16 bases between. The CDR3 runs to 17 residues. CDR3 residues: CAWTRERRGSGANVLTF. The CDR3 DNA follows: TGTGCCTGGACTCGGGAGAGAAGGGGCTCTGGGGCCAACGTCCTGACTTTC.

The chain couples TRBV5-5 to TRBJ2-1; 8 bases are shared with TRBD2. This CDR3 has 15 amino acids. After removal of 5 bases from V and 0 bases from J, the junction contained 4 bases not matched to a gene. Germline V gives CDR1 SGHKS, CDR2 YYEKEE (reference sequence). CDR3 DNA sequence: TGTGCCAGCAGTTTAGCGGGGAACTCCTACAATGAGCAGTTCTTC. Its translation: CASSLAGNSYNEQFF. Complete variable domain (other parts from reference TRBV5-5 and TRBJ2-1): DAGVTQSPTHLIKTRGQQVTLRCSPISGHKSVSWYQQVLGQGPQFIFQYYEKEERGRGNFPDRFSARQFPNYSSELNVNALLLGDSALYLCASSLAGNSYNEQFFGPGTRLTVL.

The chain joins TRBV18 to TRBJ2-1, with TRBD2 matching over 8 bases. Germline assignment: CDR1 KGHSH and CDR2 LQKENI. The CDR3 is 15 amino acids. The J segment lost 2 bases and the V segment lost 3 bases, leaving 3 bases of the junction unmatched. CDR3 sequence (DNA): TGTGCCAGCTCACCCAGCGGGGGAGCCTACAATGAGCAGTTCTTC. Amino acids: CASSPSGGAYNEQFF.

The genes are TRBV10-3 and TRBJ1-6; 8 bases match TRBD1. The V gene end was trimmed by 8 bases and the J gene end by 7 bases; junction bases not matched to a gene: 1. The CDR3 loop spans 12 amino acids. Germline assignment: CDR1 ENHRY and CDR2 SYGVKD. The CDR3 loop is CAIRDRNSPLHF. The CDR3 DNA is TGTGCCATCCGGGACAGGAATTCACCCCTCCACTTT.

The chain carries TRBV7-8 and TRBJ1-5; TRBD1 matches at 7 bases. The CDR3 is made up of 17 amino acids. The V segment lost 0 bases and the J segment 1 base; nucleotides outside the gene matches: 6. Germline CDR1 SGHVS, CDR2 FQNEAQ. The CDR3 sequence: CASSLAKTGISNQPQHF. The CDR3 DNA sequence: TGTGCCAGCAGCTTAGCGAAGACAGGGATCAGCAATCAGCCCCAGCATTTT.

The V and J genes are TRBV18 and TRBJ2-2, with TRBD2 matching over 12 bases. The CDR3 extends over 17 amino acids. Per germline, CDR1 KGHSH and CDR2 LQKENI. The trim removed 2 bases at V and 0 bases at J, leaving 1 base unmatched. The CDR3 sequence is CASSPGLAGSNTGELFF. The CDR3 DNA sequence: TGTGCCAGCTCACCAGGACTAGCGGGGTCGAACACCGGGGAGCTGTTTTTT.

The gene calls are TRBV19 and TRBJ1-1, with 9 bases that match TRBD1. In germline, CDR1 is LNHDA, CDR2 SQIVND (reference sequence). V lost 7 bases, J lost 3 bases, and 9 bases stayed unmatched. The CDR3 consists of 15 residues. CDR3 protein: CASTLGTGLDTEAFF. The DNA for the CDR3 is TGTGCCAGTACCCTGGGGACAGGGCTAGACACTGAAGCTTTCTTT.

V and J are TRBV30 and TRBJ2-1, with 11 bases fitting TRBD2. Germline V gives CDR1 GTSNPN, CDR2 SVGIG (reference sequence). J gave up 3 bases and V 6 bases, and 7 bases lay outside the gene matches. The length of the CDR3 is 15 residues. Here the CDR3 reads CACFGTSGVYNEQFF. The CDR3 region has the DNA TGTGCCTGTTTTGGGACTAGCGGAGTCTACAATGAGCAGTTCTTC.

The CDR3 nucleotides are TGTGCCAGCAGCCCAGCTGGGGACAGGGTCGAGCAGTACTTC. It translates to CASSPAGDRVEQYF. The J gene is TRBJ2-7, the V gene TRBV5-4; 9 positions match TRBD1. The CDR3 covers 14 residues. Germline V CDR1 and CDR2: SGHNT, YYREEE (reference sequence). V gave up 4 bases and J gave up 6 bases; unmatched junction bases: 8. Using reference TRBV5-4 and TRBJ2-7 for the parts outside the CDR3, the full variable domain is ETGVTQSPTHLIKTRGQQVTLRCSSQSGHNTVSWYQQALGQGPQFIFQYYREEENGRGNFPPRFSGLQFPNYSSELNVNALELDDSALYLCASSPAGDRVEQYFGPGTRLTVT.

This clone was found once. The chain uses TRBV6-6 and TRBJ2-1; TRBD1 matches 7 bases. The germline CDR1 and CDR2 sequences are MNHNY and SVGAGI (reference sequence). This CDR3 contains 16 residues. Trimming cost V 5 bases and J 0 bases; bases outside gene matches: 7. CDR3: CASSNGQESSYNEQFF. The DNA for the CDR3 is TGTGCCAGCAGTAACGGACAGGAGAGCTCCTACAATGAGCAGTTCTTC.

This rearrangement joins TRBV25-1 to TRBJ2-1; possible D gene TRBD2, 5 bases. The length of the CDR3 is 14 residues. The ends were cut back, 6 bases at V and 8 bases at J, with 17 bases in the middle. Germline V gene sequence: CDR1 MGHDK, CDR2 SYGVNS. The CDR3 DNA follows: TGTGCCAGCAGCGAGATGAGGGTATCGGATGAGCAGTTCTTC. It yields the protein CASSEMRVSDEQFF.

The V gene is TRBV27, the J gene TRBJ2-1; a possible D gene is TRBD1 (6 bases). Trimming pared 5 bases from V and 4 bases from J, leaving 18 bases between. The CDR3 has 16 amino acids. Looked up from germline, CDR1 is MNHEY and CDR2 is SMNVEV (reference sequence). CDR3: CASSQDRVSHYNEQFF. As DNA, the CDR3 is TGTGCCAGCAGTCAGGACAGAGTGTCCCATTACAATGAGCAGTTCTTC.

This chain links TRBV9 with TRBJ1-4; 7 nucleotides align to TRBD1. Unmatched junction bases numbered 6, after V lost 4 bases and J lost 0 bases. Germline V gene data show CDR1 as SGDLS and CDR2 as YYNGEE. The CDR3 extends over 16 amino acids. Here the CDR3 DNA reads TGTGCCAGCAGCACCTCCGGACAGGCAACTAATGAAAAACTGTTTTTT. This sequence encodes CASSTSGQATNEKLFF.

V gene TRBV11-2 combines with J gene TRBJ2-3, with a possible D match to TRBD2 (6 bases). The CDR3 loop spans 15 amino acids. The V gene lost 7 bases and the J gene lost 2 bases, with 16 bases spanning the gap. Germline CDR1 and CDR2: SGHAT and FQNNGV. The CDR3 bases are TGTGCCAGCACGCGGGATAGCGGCTTCACAGATACGCAGTATTTT. It translates to CASTRDSGFTDTQYF.

The gene calls are TRBV19 and TRBJ2-1, with 11 bases lining up with TRBD2. V lost 3 bases and J lost 1; bases outside the gene matches: 2. CDR3 length equals 16 residues. The germline V gene encodes CDR1 LNHDA and CDR2 SQIVND (reference sequence). This CDR3 is CASSIIAGGSYNEQFF. The CDR3 DNA follows: TGTGCCAGTAGTATCATAGCGGGAGGGTCCTACAATGAGCAGTTCTTC.

CDR3 region: CASSRGQGNTIYF. The CDR3 DNA sequence: TGTGCCAGCAGCCGGGGACAAGGAAACACCATATATTTT. The rearrangement links TRBV5-4 to TRBJ1-3; possibly TRBD1 for D (6 bases). Germline V gene data show CDR1 as SGHNT and CDR2 as YYREEE (reference sequence). V was cut by 4 bases and J by 4 bases, with 9 bases left in between. The CDR3 contains 13 residues.

This sequence joins TRBV6-5 and TRBJ1-5; D might be TRBD1 (5 bases). The CDR3 extends over 13 amino acids. The V end lost 4 bases, the J end lost 6 bases, and 10 bases lay between the germline ends. In germline, CDR1 is MNHEY, CDR2 SVGAGI. CDR3 coding DNA: TGTGCCAGCAGTTCTCGGGGGGGTCAGCCCCAGCATTTT. Translating gives CASSSRGGQPQHF.

The CDR3 spells CASRERQNYGYTF. CDR3 DNA sequence: TGTGCCAGCCGAGAGAGGCAGAACTATGGCTACACCTTC. The V and J genes are TRBV6-1 and TRBJ1-2; D not certain. Germline-derived CDR1 and CDR2 are MNHNS and SASEGT. This CDR3 contains 13 residues. The V and J ends lost 8 bases and 2 bases respectively, with 12 bases between them.

This clone has just one count. This chain connects TRBV7-2 to TRBJ1-1; D is unresolved. The CDR3 runs to 15 residues. Germline-derived CDR1 and CDR2 are SGHTA and FQGNSA. V lost 1 base to trimming and J lost 5 bases, with 14 bases between them. The CDR3 region has the DNA TGTGCCAGCAGCTTAGTAGTGAGAGGAGGGACTGAAGCTTTCTTT. Translating gives CASSLVVRGGTEAFF.

This sequence joins TRBV30 and TRBJ2-1; 11 nucleotides agree with TRBD2. Unmatched junction bases numbered 11, after V lost 0 bases and J lost 7 bases. The germline V gene encodes CDR1 GTSNPN and CDR2 SVGIG (reference sequence). This CDR3 comprises 17 residues. The CDR3, as DNA: TGTGCCTGGAGTGTAGACCCCGCTAGCGGGAGGATAAATGAGCAGTTCTTC. It encodes CAWSVDPASGRINEQFF.

The chain is built from TRBV30 and TRBJ1-2, with a possible D match to TRBD1 (6 bases). Trimming removed 0 bases at V and 3 bases at J, with 11 bases between. The CDR3 covers 14 residues. Germline V lookup: CDR1 GTSNPN, CDR2 SVGIG (reference sequence). The CDR3 region is CAWSVQGAYYGYTF. The CDR3 DNA follows: TGTGCCTGGAGTGTACAGGGAGCCTACTATGGCTACACCTTC.

Written as DNA, the CDR3 is TGTGCCAGAGGGACTAGCGGGAGTGCCGGGGAGCTGTTTTTT. The encoded protein is CARGTSGSAGELFF. The V gene is TRBV2, the J gene TRBJ2-2, with TRBD2 identical over 14 bases. The CDR3 loop spans 14 amino acids. The J segment lost 6 bases and the V segment lost 9 bases, leaving 3 bases of the junction unmatched. The germline CDR1 and CDR2 sequences are SNHLY and FYNNEI.

This chain uses TRBV14 with TRBJ1-3; D perhaps matches TRBD1 (6 bases). The CDR3 consists of 13 residues. Germline lookup yields CDR1 SGHDN and CDR2 FVKESK. V lost 4 bases to trimming and J lost 2 bases, with 6 bases between them. The DNA for the CDR3 is TGTGCCAGCAGCCGGGGGCCTGGAAACACCATATATTTT. It yields the protein CASSRGPGNTIYF.

The chain links TRBV19 to TRBJ1-1, with 7 nucleotides matching TRBD1. Trimming at V came to 10 bases and at J to 10 bases, leaving 18 bases not matched to a gene. The CDR3 spans 14 residues. Looked up from germline, CDR1 is LNHDA and CDR2 is SQIVND (reference sequence). The CDR3 sequence is CATQNRGGMMGAFF. The CDR3 DNA reads as TGTGCCACTCAGAACAGGGGAGGTATGATGGGAGCTTTCTTT.

This rearrangement joins TRBV2 to TRBJ1-5; possibly TRBD1 for D (5 bases). Trimming took 6 bases from V and 4 from J, leaving 10 bases between them. This CDR3 spans 13 amino acids. Germline CDR1 and CDR2: SNHLY and FYNNEI. The CDR3: CASSAGPNQPQHF. CDR3 bases: TGTGCCAGCAGCGCGGGACCGAATCAGCCCCAGCATTTT.

This rearrangement joins TRBV9 to TRBJ1-1; weak D call: TRBD1 (6 bases). The length of the CDR3 is 13 residues. The V gene lost 0 bases and the J gene lost 12 bases, with 15 bases spanning the gap. CDR1 and CDR2 from the germline V gene are SGDLS and YYNGEE. CDR3 amino acids: CASSVAVGQLTFF. CDR3 nucleotides: TGTGCCAGCAGCGTAGCCGTAGGACAGCTGACTTTCTTT. The variable domain in full, with the rest retrieved from reference TRBV9 and TRBJ1-1, is DSGVTQTPKHLITATGQRVTLRCSPRSGDLSVYWYQQSLDQGLQFLIQYYNGEERAKGNILERFSAQQFPDLHSELNLSSLELGDSALYFCASSVAVGQLTFFGQGTRLTVV.

This clone was recorded once. The chain combines TRBV27 with TRBJ2-7; 7 nucleotides align to TRBD2. The junction had 4 bases not matched to a gene; V was cut back by 5 bases and J by 0 bases. Germline V gene lookup returns CDR1 MNHEY and CDR2 SMNVEV (reference sequence). The CDR3 covers 14 residues. CDR3 amino acids: CASSRTRTSYEQYF. The CDR3 DNA is TGTGCCAGCAGTAGGACTAGAACCTCCTACGAGCAGTACTTC.

This chain connects TRBV2 to TRBJ2-3; 7 bases match TRBD2. V lost 6 bases, J lost 4 bases, and 13 bases stayed unmatched. CDR1 and CDR2 (germline): SNHLY, FYNNEI. The CDR3 consists of 16 residues. The CDR3 bases are TGTGCCAGCAGCCCTTCTAGCGGAAATCGGGCAGATACGCAGTATTTT. Encoded protein: CASSPSSGNRADTQYF.

The genes are TRBV5-6 and TRBJ2-2, with D uncertain. This CDR3 comprises 13 residues. The germline gives CDR1 SGHDT, CDR2 YYEEEE. Trimming shortened V by 4 bases and J by 3 bases, and 7 bases separated the two germline ends. The CDR3 region is CASSTRHTGELFF. The CDR3 bases are TGTGCCAGCAGCACGAGGCACACCGGGGAGCTGTTTTTT. The whole variable domain, remainder taken from reference TRBV5-6 and TRBJ2-2, is DAGVTQSPTHLIKTRGQQVTLRCSPKSGHDTVSWYQQALGQGPQFIFQYYEEEERQRGNFPDRFSGHQFPNYSSELNVNALLLGDSALYLCASSTRHTGELFFGEGSRLTVL.